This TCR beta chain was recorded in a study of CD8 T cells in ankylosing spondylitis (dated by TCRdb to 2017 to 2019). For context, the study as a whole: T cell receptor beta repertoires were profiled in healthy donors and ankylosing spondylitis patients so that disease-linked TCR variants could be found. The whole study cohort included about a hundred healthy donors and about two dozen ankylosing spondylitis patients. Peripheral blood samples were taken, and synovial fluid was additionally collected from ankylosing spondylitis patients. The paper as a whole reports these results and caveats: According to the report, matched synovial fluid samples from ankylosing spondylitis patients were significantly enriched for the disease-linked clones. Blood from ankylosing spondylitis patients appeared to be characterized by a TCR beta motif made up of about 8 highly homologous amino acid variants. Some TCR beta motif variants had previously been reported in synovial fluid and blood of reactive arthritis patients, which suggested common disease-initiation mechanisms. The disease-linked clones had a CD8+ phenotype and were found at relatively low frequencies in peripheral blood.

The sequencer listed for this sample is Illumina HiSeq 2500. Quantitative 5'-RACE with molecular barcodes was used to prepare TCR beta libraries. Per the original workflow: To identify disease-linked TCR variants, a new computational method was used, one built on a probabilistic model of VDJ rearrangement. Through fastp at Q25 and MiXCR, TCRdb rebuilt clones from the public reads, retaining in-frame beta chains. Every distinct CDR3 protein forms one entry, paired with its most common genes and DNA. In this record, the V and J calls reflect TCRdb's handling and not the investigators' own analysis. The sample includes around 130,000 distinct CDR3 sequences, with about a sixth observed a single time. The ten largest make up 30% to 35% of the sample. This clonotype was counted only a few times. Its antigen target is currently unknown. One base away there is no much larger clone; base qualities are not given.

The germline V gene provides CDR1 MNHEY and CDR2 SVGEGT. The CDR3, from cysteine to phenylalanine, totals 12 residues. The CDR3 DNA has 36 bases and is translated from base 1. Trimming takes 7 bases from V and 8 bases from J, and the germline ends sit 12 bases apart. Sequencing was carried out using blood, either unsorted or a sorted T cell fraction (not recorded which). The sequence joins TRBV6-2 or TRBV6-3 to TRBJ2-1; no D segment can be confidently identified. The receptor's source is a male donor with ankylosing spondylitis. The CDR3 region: CASTIRTHEQFF. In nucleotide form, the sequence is TGTGCCAGCACTATACGGACCCATGAGCAGTTCTTC.